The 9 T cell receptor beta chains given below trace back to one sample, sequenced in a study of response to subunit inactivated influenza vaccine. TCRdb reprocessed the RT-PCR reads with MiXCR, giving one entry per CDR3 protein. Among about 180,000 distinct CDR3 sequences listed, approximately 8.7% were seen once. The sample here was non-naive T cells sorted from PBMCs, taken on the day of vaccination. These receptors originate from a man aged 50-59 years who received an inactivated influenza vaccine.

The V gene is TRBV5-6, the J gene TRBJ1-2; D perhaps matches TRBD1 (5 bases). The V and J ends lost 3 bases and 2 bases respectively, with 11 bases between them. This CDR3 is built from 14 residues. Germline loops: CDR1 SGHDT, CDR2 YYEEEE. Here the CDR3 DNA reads TGTGCCAGCAGCTGGGGCTACGGAAACTATGGCTACACCTTC. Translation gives CASSWGYGNYGYTF.

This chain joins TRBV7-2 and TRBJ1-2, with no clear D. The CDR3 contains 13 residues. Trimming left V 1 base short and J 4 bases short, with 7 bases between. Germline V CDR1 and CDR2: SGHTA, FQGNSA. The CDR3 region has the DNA TGTGCCAGCAGCTTAGATTGGCCCTATGGCTACACCTTC. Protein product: CASSLDWPYGYTF. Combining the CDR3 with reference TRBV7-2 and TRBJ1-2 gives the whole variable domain GAGVSQSPSNKVTEKGKDVELRCDPISGHTALYWYRQSLGQGLEFLIYFQGNSAPDKSGLPSDRFSAERTGGSVSTLTIQRTQQEDSAVYLCASSLDWPYGYTFGSGTRLTVV.

CDR3 nucleotide sequence: TGTGCCAGTAGTATACGGGGGCTTGCCTACGAGCAGTACTTC. Its translation: CASSIRGLAYEQYF. The rearrangement links TRBV19 to TRBJ2-7; possibly TRBD1 or TRBD2 for D (6 bases each). This CDR3 region has 14 residues. The germline CDR1 and CDR2 sequences are LNHDA and SQIVND (reference sequence). V lost 2 bases, J lost 2 bases, and 10 bases lay in between.

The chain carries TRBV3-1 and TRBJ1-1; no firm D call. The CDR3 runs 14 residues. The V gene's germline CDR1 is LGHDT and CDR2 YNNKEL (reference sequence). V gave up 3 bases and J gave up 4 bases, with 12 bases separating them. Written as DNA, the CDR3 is TGTGCCAGCAGCCAGGGGAGTGGGGTCACTGAAGCTTTCTTT. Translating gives CASSQGSGVTEAFF.

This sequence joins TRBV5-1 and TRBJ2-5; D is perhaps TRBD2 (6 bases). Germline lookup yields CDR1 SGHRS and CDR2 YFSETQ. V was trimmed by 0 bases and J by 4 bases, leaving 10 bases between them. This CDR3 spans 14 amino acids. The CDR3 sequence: CASSLGRAPETQYF. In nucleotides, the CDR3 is TGCGCCAGCAGCTTGGGGAGGGCCCCAGAGACCCAGTACTTC.

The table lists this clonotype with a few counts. The CDR3 DNA sequence: TGTGCCAGCAGCTTAGGTACAGGGGTGGGTACTGAAGCTTTCTTT. Amino acids: CASSLGTGVGTEAFF. V gene TRBV7-8 combines with J gene TRBJ1-1, with 7 bases lining up with TRBD1. Germline trimming cut 1 base from V and 5 bases from J; bases unmatched to any gene: 7. Germline values: CDR1 SGHVS, CDR2 FQNEAQ. This CDR3 has 15 residues.

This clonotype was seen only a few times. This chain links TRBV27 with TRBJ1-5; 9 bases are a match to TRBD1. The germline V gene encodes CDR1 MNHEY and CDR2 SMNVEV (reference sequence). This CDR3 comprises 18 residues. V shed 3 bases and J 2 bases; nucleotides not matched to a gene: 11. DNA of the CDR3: TGTGCCAGCAGTTTGACAGGGGGAGGAGGTGCTCGCAATCAGCCCCAGCATTTT. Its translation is CASSLTGGGGARNQPQHF.

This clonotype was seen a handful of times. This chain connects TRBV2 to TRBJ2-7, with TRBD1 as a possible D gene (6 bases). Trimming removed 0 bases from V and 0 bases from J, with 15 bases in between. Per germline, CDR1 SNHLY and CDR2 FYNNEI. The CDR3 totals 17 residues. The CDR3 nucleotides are TGTGCCAGCAGTGAAGCCACACCTTACAGGGCCTCCTACGAGCAGTACTTC. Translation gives CASSEATPYRASYEQYF.

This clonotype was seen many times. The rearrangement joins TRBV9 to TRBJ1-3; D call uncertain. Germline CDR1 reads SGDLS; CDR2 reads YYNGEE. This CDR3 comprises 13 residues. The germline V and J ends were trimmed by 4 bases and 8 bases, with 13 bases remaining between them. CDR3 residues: CASSPSIWDTIYF. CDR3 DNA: TGTGCCAGCAGCCCGTCGATTTGGGACACCATATATTTT.